This T cell receptor (beta chain) was sequenced in a study of blood T cell repertoires in COVID-19. Study details: The study drew acute and convalescent COVID-19 samples from the United States, Italy and Spain. PBMCs, B-cell-depleted T cells, or T cells provided the cDNA or gDNA that made up the material.

The authors' processing: Estimates of nucleated cell counts were drawn from the amplification of reference gene primers. Only in-frame clones appear in the TCRdb table, and some are missing; sequencing was by immunoSEQ multiplex PCR. D and trimming come from the DNA, and the V and J calls and clone size come from that table. The sample lists some 160,000 clones; 70% to 90% were seen once. Sequenced: peripheral blood. The source of this sequence is a man in his fifties or sixties with acute or convalescent COVID-19.

Here the CDR3 DNA reads TGCGCCAGCACAAAACAGGGTTTTGTCACTGAAGCTTTCTTT. This codes for CASTKQGFVTEAFF. The chain recombines TRBV5-1 with TRBJ1-1; D may be TRBD1 (6 bases). This CDR3 is 14 amino acids long. Germline-derived CDR1 and CDR2 are SGHRS and YFSETQ. V lost 6 bases and J lost 4, with 16 bases in between.